The sequence of this TCR beta chain was determined in a study of control samples from healthy donors and cancer patients. The data were produced by immunoSEQ multiplex PCR, yet TCRdb's version contains in-frame clones alone and is incomplete. The sample includes 100,000 or so clones, approximately 90% of them seen just once. This CDR3 comprises 13 residues. V was shortened by 0 bases and J by 2 bases, with 3 bases between the two germline ends. Germline V gene sequence: CDR1 SGDLS, CDR2 YYNGEE. This receptor was taken from a woman younger than 45 in good health. This rearrangement joins TRBV9 to TRBJ1-5; no clear D. Input material: blood. The CDR3 loop is CASSVAGNQPQHF. The CDR3, as DNA: TGTGCCAGCAGCGTAGCAGGCAATCAGCCCCAGCATTTT.